This T cell receptor (beta chain) was sequenced in a study of blood T cell repertoires in COVID-19. Turning to the study itself: Collection of acute and convalescent COVID-19 samples took place in the United States, Italy and Spain. T cells, B-cell-depleted T cells, or PBMCs supplied cDNA or gDNA.

The CDR3 extends over 13 amino acids. Germline assignment: CDR1 SGHTA and CDR2 FQGNSA. After removal of 5 bases from V and 6 bases from J, the junction contained 4 bases not matched to a gene. Clones were sequenced by immunoSEQ multiplex PCR, and TCRdb holds only the in-frame ones, with some missing. The sample has some 72,000 clones; 86% are singletons. The V call is TRBV7-2, the J call TRBJ2-4; TRBD1 aligns across 7 bases. The specimen was peripheral blood. The clonotype was recovered from a man aged 45-60 years with active or convalescent COVID-19. CDR3 amino acids: CASSPGQRNIQYF. The DNA for the CDR3 is TGTGCCAGCAGCCCGGGACAGAGAAACATTCAGTACTTC.